These 6 T cell receptor beta chains were all obtained from the same sample, sequenced in a study of T cells in women clearing cervical HPV infection. Data came from immunoSEQ multiplex PCR; TCRdb stores just in-frame clones and leaves some out. This sample contains about 30,000 clones. Source material: blood buffy coat. The source is a woman aged 18 to 69 with a cervical HPV16 infection that either progressed to CIN3+ or cleared (not recorded which).

A note on this clone: Coverage ceases 3 residues before the CDR3 finishes, and the germline J gene fills in the end. V and J are TRBV6-2 or TRBV6-3 and TRBJ2-3; 7 nucleotides line up with TRBD2. The CDR3 length is 15 residues. In germline, CDR1 is MNHEY, CDR2 SVGEGT. The V gene end was trimmed by 3 bases and the J gene end by 0 bases; junction bases not matched to a gene: 3. This CDR3 is CASSYTGGSTDTQYF. The DNA read from the CDR3 is TGTGCCAGCAGTTATACGGGGGGAAGCACAGATACG.

The part of the CDR3 DNA that was read is TGCAGTGCTCACTCGGGACTAGCGGGGAACATT. Translation gives CSAHSGLAGNI. The entire CDR3 sequence reads CSAHSGLAGNIQYF. This chain links TRBV20-1 with TRBJ2-4; 13 bases line up with TRBD2. Coverage ceases 3 residues before the CDR3 finishes, and the germline J gene fills in the end. The CDR3 loop spans 14 amino acids. Germline V gene sequence: CDR1 DFQATT, CDR2 SNEGSKA (reference sequence). The V gene end was trimmed by 5 bases and the J gene end by 7 bases; junction bases not matched to a gene: 5.

On this clone itself: With the read ending 3 residues before the CDR3 end, the germline J gene is used to fill in that end. The V and J genes are TRBV19 and TRBJ1-1; D not resolved. Germline V gene sequence: CDR1 LNHDA, CDR2 SQIVND (reference sequence). Trimming stripped 6 bases from V and 1 base from J, with 15 bases between. This CDR3 spans 15 amino acids. CDR3 sequence reads: CASSRRSRGNTEAFF. CDR3 DNA, as far as it was read: TGTGCCAGTAGCCGCCGGTCTCGGGGGAACACTGAA.

As concerns this clone: The read gets to within 3 residues of the CDR3 end, and the germline J gene fills in the rest. V is TRBV6-2 or TRBV6-3 and J is TRBJ1-2; D is unresolved. CDR1 and CDR2 from the germline V gene are MNHEY and SVGEGT. The CDR3 is 14 residues long. Trimming shortened V by 7 bases and J by 7 bases, and 19 bases separated the two germline ends. The CDR3 bases that were read are TGTGCCAGCACTCGACCTTCTGCGGCGGCTGGC. It translates to CASTRPSAAAG. The whole CDR3 protein reads CASTRPSAAAGYTF.

About this clone: The missing CDR3 end, 3 residues past where the read stops, is filled in from the germline J gene. This chain links TRBV5-4 with TRBJ2-5; 10 bases are a match to TRBD2. Germline V gene data show CDR1 as SGHNT and CDR2 as YYREEE (reference sequence). The ends lost 4 bases at V and 4 bases at J; junction bases unmatched: 4. The length of the CDR3 is 14 residues. The part of the CDR3 DNA that was read is TGTGCCAGCAGCCTCGGGACTAGCGTAGAGACC. This gives the protein CASSLGTSVET. The CDR3 reads in full as CASSLGTSVETQYF.

About this clone itself: The read is 3 residues too short to cover the CDR3 end, so that end is filled in from the germline J gene. This chain links TRBV29-1 with TRBJ1-4; TRBD1 might be the D (6 bases). In germline, CDR1 is SQVTM, CDR2 ANQGSEA. V dropped 5 bases and J dropped 4 bases, with 26 bases sitting between them. The CDR3 loop spans 18 amino acids. CDR3 residues: CSVLSRGATWGLNEKLFF. The sequenced CDR3 bases are TGCAGCGTTTTATCCCGGGGGGCTACCTGGGGACTTAATGAAAAA.